A single sample is the source of the 24 T cell receptor beta chains below, sequenced in a study of T cells in Graves' hyperthyroidism and ophthalmopathy. The investigators amplified TCR beta CDR3 regions from RNA transcripts. The HTBI primer set served for first-round RT-PCR of the TCR CDR3. MiXCR, applied by TCRdb to the multiplex PCR reads, yields one record per CDR3 protein. Altogether 560,000 or so distinct CDR3 sequences are present, about 20% being singletons, with the ten largest covering approximately 50%. Sequenced material: blood. These receptors all come from a man in his forties or fifties with Graves' ophthalmopathy.

The gene calls are TRBV10-3 and TRBJ1-4, with TRBD1 matching 8 bases. Per the germline V gene, CDR1 is ENHRY and CDR2 is SYGVKD. This CDR3 spans 13 amino acids. Losses at the gene ends were 8 bases for V and 1 base for J; bases not matched to a gene: 0. DNA for the CDR3: TGTGCCATCGGACAGGGAACTAATGAAAAACTGTTTTTT. It is translated as CAIGQGTNEKLFF.

The rearrangement links TRBV20-1 to TRBJ1-2, with D tentatively TRBD1 (6 bases). Per germline, CDR1 DFQATT and CDR2 SNEGSKA (reference sequence). CDR3 length equals 12 residues. The CDR3 DNA is TGCAGCTCCACAGGGTTGAATGATGGCTACACCTTC. Translating it yields CSSTGLNDGYTF.

J is TRBJ1-5 and V is TRBV20-1, with 11 bases that match TRBD1. Germline V gene lookup returns CDR1 DFQATT and CDR2 SNEGSKA (reference sequence). The CDR3 length is 14 residues. V shed 4 bases and J 5 bases; nucleotides not matched to a gene: 4. The CDR3 region has the DNA TGCAGTGCTAAATGGGGACAGGGGGATCAGCCCCAGCATTTT. It is translated as CSAKWGQGDQPQHF.

V is TRBV11-2 and J is TRBJ2-1, with D uncertain. V lost 3 bases and J lost 4, with 13 bases in between. CDR1 SGHAT and CDR2 FQNNGV come from the germline V gene. This CDR3 contains 15 residues. The CDR3 DNA sequence: TGTGCCAGCAGCTTGAGTCCCACCTCTTACAATGAGCAGTTCTTC. Amino acids: CASSLSPTSYNEQFF.

This clonotype has only a few counts. The J gene is TRBJ2-7, the V gene TRBV2, with unresolved D. Per the germline V gene, CDR1 is SNHLY and CDR2 is FYNNEI. The CDR3 is 14 amino acids. V dropped 7 bases and J dropped 1 base, with 14 bases sitting between them. Written as DNA, the CDR3 is TGTGCCAGCAATAAGGCTAGTCGTTCCTACGAGCAGTACTTC. Its translation is CASNKASRSYEQYF.

This clonotype was observed many times. This chain joins TRBV3-1 and TRBJ2-3; D remains ambiguous. V was cut by 5 bases and J by 5 bases, with 11 bases left in between. CDR1 and CDR2 (germline): LGHDT, YNNKEL (reference sequence). The CDR3 covers 13 residues. Here the CDR3 DNA reads TGTGCCAGCAGCTTAAGTGCGGTAGATACGCAGTATTTT. This sequence encodes CASSLSAVDTQYF.

The V and J genes are TRBV6-5 and TRBJ2-4, with a tentative D call TRBD2 (5 bases). The CDR3 totals 14 residues. V lost 4 bases and J 5 bases, leaving 12 bases between the germline ends. Germline CDR1 is MNHEY and CDR2 is SVGAGI. The CDR3: CASSSRTRENIQYF. The CDR3, as DNA: TGTGCCAGCAGTTCAAGGACTCGTGAAAACATTCAGTACTTC.

This chain connects TRBV12-3 or TRBV12-4 to TRBJ1-5; the D gene is possibly TRBD1 (6 bases). The germline V and J ends were trimmed by 6 bases and 3 bases, with 12 bases remaining between them. The CDR3 consists of 14 residues. This chain's CDR3 is CASRQGQFNQPQHF. The CDR3 DNA sequence: TGTGCCAGCAGACAAGGACAGTTCAATCAGCCCCAGCATTTT.

The V gene is TRBV20-1, the J gene TRBJ2-1, with TRBD2 matching over 7 bases. This CDR3 comprises 15 residues. J was trimmed by 1 base and V by 8 bases; bases with no gene match: 11. CDR1 is DFQATT and CDR2 is SNEGSKA in the germline V gene (reference sequence). CDR3 nucleotide sequence: TGCAGTTTTATGGGGGGGTTAGGATCCTACAATGAGCAGTTCTTC. Protein sequence: CSFMGGLGSYNEQFF.

This clonotype was detected only a few times. The chain has TRBV11-2 and TRBJ2-1; D may be TRBD1 or TRBD2 (6 bases each). The V end was cut by 8 bases, the J end by 7 bases, with 21 bases between. In germline, CDR1 is SGHAT, CDR2 FQNNGV. This CDR3 has 15 amino acids. CDR3 DNA: TGTGCCAGCGGCCCTCCGGGGGCTACCTTGAATGAGCAGTTCTTC. Translation gives CASGPPGATLNEQFF.

J is TRBJ2-2 and V is TRBV6-1, with a weak D call TRBD2 (5 bases). The germline V and J ends were trimmed by 8 bases and 0 bases, with 13 bases remaining between them. The germline gives CDR1 MNHNS, CDR2 SASEGT. The CDR3 covers 15 residues. CDR3 sequence reads: CASSRALSNTGELFF. CDR3 sequence (DNA): TGTGCCAGCTCGCGGGCCCTGTCGAACACCGGGGAGCTGTTTTTT.

The table lists this clonotype with many counts. The chain employs TRBV10-3 and TRBJ1-1; D not certain. The CDR3 spans 15 residues. Per germline, CDR1 ENHRY and CDR2 SYGVKD. V was clipped by 0 bases and J by 1 base, with 9 bases between them. The CDR3 sequence: CAISESAGGNTEAFF. CDR3 nucleotide sequence: TGTGCCATCAGTGAGTCTGCAGGAGGGAACACTGAAGCTTTCTTT.

Regarding this clonotype: A much larger clone differs from this one at a single base, so this may be a read error. The chain employs TRBV2 and TRBJ2-5; TRBD1 matches 7 bases. The CDR3 loop spans 14 amino acids. Unmatched junction bases numbered 9, after V lost 7 bases and J lost 4 bases. Germline V gives CDR1 SNHLY, CDR2 FYNNEI. CDR3 residues: CASTLGGYRETQYF. Here the CDR3 DNA reads TGTGCCAGCACTTTAGGGGGCTACCGAGAGACCCAGTACTTC.

This clonotype has a handful of counts. The chain carries TRBV20-1 and TRBJ1-2; no clear D gene. Trimming cost V 5 bases and J 8 bases, with 21 bases left between them. Germline values: CDR1 DFQATT, CDR2 SNEGSKA (reference sequence). This CDR3 is built from 14 residues. DNA of the CDR3: TGCAGTGCTCTCTACCGGGCCAATCTGGAAGGCTACACCTTC. It translates to CSALYRANLEGYTF.

The chain uses TRBV5-6 and TRBJ2-7; tentatively, D is TRBD2 (5 bases). The CDR3 extends over 13 amino acids. Germline V gene sequence: CDR1 SGHDT, CDR2 YYEEEE. V gave up 2 bases and J gave up 3 bases, with 9 bases separating them. The CDR3 loop reads CASSFSGYYEQYF. The CDR3 nucleotides read TGTGCCAGCAGCTTTTCGGGGTACTACGAGCAGTACTTC. The full variable domain, its missing parts supplied by reference TRBV5-6 and TRBJ2-7, is DAGVTQSPTHLIKTRGQQVTLRCSPKSGHDTVSWYQQALGQGPQFIFQYYEEEERQRGNFPDRFSGHQFPNYSSELNVNALLLGDSALYLCASSFSGYYEQYFGPGTRLTVT.

The V gene is TRBV15, the J gene TRBJ2-5, with 7 bases identical to TRBD2. Germline values: CDR1 LNHNV, CDR2 YYDKDF (reference sequence). CDR3 size: 16 residues. The V gene end was trimmed by 1 base and the J gene end by 3 bases; junction bases not matched to a gene: 8. The CDR3: CATSRGWGTSEETQYF. The DNA for the CDR3 is TGTGCCACCAGCAGAGGGTGGGGCACTAGCGAAGAGACCCAGTACTTC.

This rearrangement joins TRBV6-1 to TRBJ1-6; D ambiguous. Germline loops: CDR1 MNHNS, CDR2 SASEGT. With 5 bases removed from V and 9 bases from J, the gap between germline ends came to 8 bases. This CDR3 region has 12 residues. The CDR3 region has the DNA TGTGCCAGCAGTTACGTCGGTTCACCCCTCCACTTT. Protein: CASSYVGSPLHF.

The table lists this clonotype with a few counts. The chain couples TRBV6-1 to TRBJ1-5; 9 bases line up with TRBD1. V shed 2 bases and J 5 bases; nucleotides not matched to a gene: 4. CDR1 MNHNS and CDR2 SASEGT come from the germline V gene. The CDR3 sequence is 15 residues long. CDR3 amino acids: CASSERGTGYQPQHF. The CDR3 DNA reads TGTGCCAGCAGTGAAAGGGGGACAGGGTATCAGCCCCAGCATTTT.

This clonotype has a count of ten or more. J is TRBJ2-5 and V is TRBV11-2; 7 bases fit TRBD1. The junction had 7 bases not matched to a gene; V was cut back by 3 bases and J by 0 bases. This CDR3 contains 16 residues. Germline values: CDR1 SGHAT, CDR2 FQNNGV. CDR3 in DNA: TGTGCCAGCAGCTTCAGGGGGTCACGGAACCAAGAGACCCAGTACTTC. Translation: CASSFRGSRNQETQYF.

This clonotype appeared once. The chain is built from TRBV29-1 and TRBJ2-7; 7 bases line up with TRBD1. The V gene's germline CDR1 is SQVTM and CDR2 ANQGSEA. CDR3 length: 14 residues. With V trimmed by 4 bases and J by 4 bases, 10 bases remained unmatched. The CDR3: CSVGGKGAGYEQYF. In DNA form, the CDR3 reads TGCAGCGTTGGGGGAAAGGGGGCAGGGTACGAGCAGTACTTC.

This clonotype was observed at least ten times. The genes are TRBV2 and TRBJ2-3; 9 bases align to TRBD1. V dropped 6 bases and J dropped 2; count of bases not matched to a gene: 6. The CDR3 loop spans 15 amino acids. Per the germline V gene, CDR1 is SNHLY and CDR2 is FYNNEI. The CDR3 reads CASSEQGATTDTQYF. The CDR3 DNA reads as TGTGCCAGCAGCGAACAGGGGGCGACCACAGATACGCAGTATTTT.

Points on this clonotype: Relative to the germline gene, one junction end is altered; a read error may explain this. CDR3 DNA: TGTGCCAGCAACCGGGCCGCGAACACCGGGAAGCTGTTTTTT. This sequence encodes CASNRAANTGKLFF. This chain links TRBV27 with TRBJ2-2; a weak D match, TRBD2 (5 bases). The CDR3 runs to 14 residues. Germline V CDR1 and CDR2: MNHEY, SMNVEV (reference sequence).

This clonotype turned up a few times. V gene TRBV20-1 combines with J gene TRBJ1-4; D unclear. This CDR3 region has 14 residues. The V gene lost 2 bases and the J gene lost 0 bases, with 7 bases spanning the gap. Germline V gives CDR1 DFQATT, CDR2 SNEGSKA (reference sequence). CDR3 loop: CSARLGATNEKLFF. The DNA of the CDR3 is TGCAGTGCTAGATTGGGTGCAACTAATGAAAAACTGTTTTTT.

This clonotype was picked up a small number of times. The rearrangement uses TRBV6-5 and TRBJ2-1, with 11 bases identical to TRBD2. Germline V gives CDR1 MNHEY, CDR2 SVGAGI. The CDR3 has 15 residues. The junction had 5 bases not matched to a gene; V was cut back by 3 bases and J by 7 bases. CDR3 sequence (DNA): TGTGCCAGCAGTTATCGGCTAGCGGGAGGTAATGAGCAGTTCTTC. It is translated as CASSYRLAGGNEQFF.